These T cell receptor beta chains were read from a single sample in a study of blood T cell repertoires in COVID-19. Assay: immunoSEQ multiplex PCR; the TCRdb copy retains only in-frame clones and omits some. The sample gives 130,000 or so clones, roughly 80% of which show up once; 2% to 3% is in the top ten. Sequencing was carried out using PBMCs or T cells enriched from blood (not recorded which). All receptors come from a man in his forties or fifties with acute COVID-19. CDR3s include the opening cysteine and the closing phenylalanine or tryptophan. Each record gives: V gene, D gene, clone size, J gene, CDR3 DNA, CDR3 protein. D genes are given only for firm matches. Some rows mark clone size as missing; the rest say once, few, many or name a class of expanded clone.

v_gene: TRBV7-6
d_gene: TRBD2
abundance: -
j_gene: TRBJ2-5
CDR3nt: TGTGCCAGCAGCTTAGAAGCTAGCGGTCCAGAGACCCAGTACTTC
CDR3aa: CASSLEASGPETQYF

v_gene: TRBV19
d_gene: TRBD2
abundance: few
j_gene: TRBJ2-1
CDR3nt: TGTGCCAGTAGTATTCCTAGCGGGGGGAGGAATGAGCAGTTCTTC
CDR3aa: CASSIPSGGRNEQFF

v_gene: TRBV20-1
d_gene: -
abundance: -
j_gene: TRBJ1-2
CDR3nt: TGCAGTGCTAGTAGAGAGAACAGGGCGAGCTATGGCTACACCTTC
CDR3aa: CSASRENRASYGYTF

v_gene: TRBV6-5
d_gene: -
abundance: -
j_gene: TRBJ2-1
CDR3nt: TGTGCCAGCATTGTCCTGGACAGCACCTACAATGAGCAGTTCTTC
CDR3aa: CASIVLDSTYNEQFF

v_gene: TRBV19
d_gene: -
abundance: few
j_gene: TRBJ1-5
CDR3nt: TGTGCCAGTAGTTTTACCAGGAATCAGCCCCAGCATTTT
CDR3aa: CASSFTRNQPQHF

v_gene: TRBV10-3
d_gene: -
abundance: -
j_gene: TRBJ1-1
CDR3nt: TGTGCCATCTCCCGACAGGACACAGAGTTGAACACTGAAGCTTTCTTT
CDR3aa: CAISRQDTELNTEAFF

v_gene: TRBV19
d_gene: -
abundance: -
j_gene: TRBJ2-1
CDR3nt: TGTGCCACCGCCCCGGAGAGCTCCTACAATGAGCAGTTCTTC
CDR3aa: CATAPESSYNEQFF

v_gene: TRBV18
d_gene: -
abundance: -
j_gene: TRBJ1-6
CDR3nt: TGTGCCAGCTCACCGGACGGGGGACTGGGCTCACCCCTCCACTTT
CDR3aa: CASSPDGGLGSPLHF

v_gene: TRBV11-2
d_gene: TRBD1
abundance: -
j_gene: TRBJ1-2
CDR3nt: TGTGCCAGCAGCTTAGACGACAGGGGACCTGGCTACACCTTC
CDR3aa: CASSLDDRGPGYTF

v_gene: TRBV12-1
d_gene: -
abundance: once
j_gene: TRBJ2-1
CDR3nt: TGTGCCAGCAGCCCGAATCGAGCGGGGGGGCGAAATGAGCAGTTCTTC
CDR3aa: CASSPNRAGGRNEQFF

v_gene: TRBV19
d_gene: -
abundance: -
j_gene: TRBJ1-2
CDR3nt: TGTGCCAGTAGACAGCCTGGTGGCTACACCTTC
CDR3aa: CASRQPGGYTF

v_gene: TRBV2
d_gene: -
abundance: -
j_gene: TRBJ1-1
CDR3nt: TGTGCCAGCAGTTCGGTAGCGGACACTGAAGCTTTCTTT
CDR3aa: CASSSVADTEAFF

v_gene: TRBV18
d_gene: TRBD1
abundance: -
j_gene: TRBJ1-2
CDR3nt: TGTGCCAGCTCACCACGGGGACAGGGAGACTATGGCTACACCTTC
CDR3aa: CASSPRGQGDYGYTF

v_gene: TRBV6-5
d_gene: -
abundance: -
j_gene: TRBJ1-1
CDR3nt: TGTGCCAGCAGCTCTCGTACAGGGAACACTGAAGCTTTCTTT
CDR3aa: CASSSRTGNTEAFF

v_gene: TRBV28
d_gene: -
abundance: -
j_gene: TRBJ2-6
CDR3nt: TGTGCCAGCAGTTCCACCGGGTCTGGGGCCAACGTCCTGACTTTC
CDR3aa: CASSSTGSGANVLTF

v_gene: TRBV7-9
d_gene: -
abundance: once
j_gene: TRBJ2-7
CDR3nt: TGTGCCAGCACCCCCGGACACCTCTACGAGCAGTACTTC
CDR3aa: CASTPGHLYEQYF

v_gene: TRBV15
d_gene: -
abundance: once
j_gene: TRBJ1-2
CDR3nt: TGTGCCACCAGCAGGATCGGAGAGGGCGTGGACTATGGCTACACCTTC
CDR3aa: CATSRIGEGVDYGYTF

v_gene: TRBV19
d_gene: TRBD2
abundance: -
j_gene: TRBJ2-5
CDR3nt: TGTGCCAGTGGGACTAGCGGGGAGGAGACCCAGTACTTC
CDR3aa: CASGTSGEETQYF

v_gene: TRBV12-5
d_gene: TRBD1
abundance: -
j_gene: TRBJ1-3
CDR3nt: TGTGCTAGTGGTTTAGGGGGCACTGGAAACACCATATATTTT
CDR3aa: CASGLGGTGNTIYF

v_gene: TRBV30
d_gene: -
abundance: -
j_gene: TRBJ1-2
CDR3nt: TGTGCCTGGAGTCAGGGTGGTAACTATGGCTACACCTTC
CDR3aa: CAWSQGGNYGYTF

v_gene: TRBV30
d_gene: -
abundance: -
j_gene: TRBJ1-3
CDR3nt: TGTGCCTGGAGCCCGACAGGTGGAAACACCATATATTTT
CDR3aa: CAWSPTGGNTIYF

v_gene: TRBV30
d_gene: -
abundance: -
j_gene: TRBJ1-2
CDR3nt: TGTGCCTGGAGTCTCCCCGGCGGTGGCTACACCTTC
CDR3aa: CAWSLPGGGYTF

v_gene: TRBV5-1
d_gene: TRBD1
abundance: -
j_gene: TRBJ2-2
CDR3nt: TGCGCCAGCAGCCCTGGGACAGGCGGGACCGGGGAGCTGTTTTTT
CDR3aa: CASSPGTGGTGELFF

v_gene: TRBV11-3
d_gene: TRBD2
abundance: -
j_gene: TRBJ2-5
CDR3nt: TGTGCCAGCAGCTGGGACTATGGAGAGACCCAGTACTTC
CDR3aa: CASSWDYGETQYF

v_gene: TRBV4-2
d_gene: -
abundance: once
j_gene: TRBJ1-2
CDR3nt: TGTGCCAGCAGCCAAGGGACAGACTATGGCTACACCTTC
CDR3aa: CASSQGTDYGYTF

v_gene: TRBV19
d_gene: TRBD1
abundance: -
j_gene: TRBJ1-2
CDR3nt: TGTGCCAGTAGTATGAGGGACAGGACCTATGGCTACACCTTC
CDR3aa: CASSMRDRTYGYTF

v_gene: TRBV28
d_gene: TRBD2
abundance: -
j_gene: TRBJ2-7
CDR3nt: TGTGCCAGCAGTCTTTGGGTATCTAGCGGGAGACGGAGCTACGAGCAGTACTTC
CDR3aa: CASSLWVSSGRRSYEQYF

v_gene: TRBV10-3
d_gene: TRBD1
abundance: few
j_gene: TRBJ1-6
CDR3nt: TGTGCCATCACTGACAGGGATAATTCACCCCTCCACTTT
CDR3aa: CAITDRDNSPLHF

v_gene: TRBV5-1
d_gene: TRBD1
abundance: -
j_gene: TRBJ1-6
CDR3nt: TGCGCCAGCAGCCCGGACAGGGAAAATTCACCCCTCCACTTT
CDR3aa: CASSPDRENSPLHF

v_gene: TRBV7-9
d_gene: -
abundance: -
j_gene: TRBJ1-1
CDR3nt: TGTGCCAGCAGCTCCACAGGTGAAGAAGCTTTCTTT
CDR3aa: CASSSTGEEAFF

v_gene: TRBV28
d_gene: -
abundance: -
j_gene: TRBJ1-5
CDR3nt: TGTGCCAGCAGTTTTGGGCCGTCTGATAGCAATCAGCCCCAGCATTTT
CDR3aa: CASSFGPSDSNQPQHF

v_gene: TRBV6-5
d_gene: TRBD1
abundance: -
j_gene: TRBJ2-5
CDR3nt: TGTGCCAGCAGTTTCTATACCCAGGGGGAAGAGACCCAGTACTTC
CDR3aa: CASSFYTQGEETQYF

v_gene: TRBV27
d_gene: TRBD1
abundance: -
j_gene: TRBJ1-1
CDR3nt: TGTGCCACCTCCCATCGAGGACAGGGAGGTTACACTGAAGCTTTCTTT
CDR3aa: CATSHRGQGGYTEAFF

v_gene: TRBV10-3
d_gene: -
abundance: -
j_gene: TRBJ1-2
CDR3nt: TGTGCCTCCACAAGGGGATATGACTATGGCTACACCTTC
CDR3aa: CASTRGYDYGYTF

v_gene: TRBV7-6
d_gene: TRBD2
abundance: -
j_gene: TRBJ2-7
CDR3nt: TGTGCCAGCAGCTTGGGGGATCCGGGACTAGCGGGAAAAAGCGGCGAGCAGTACTTC
CDR3aa: CASSLGDPGLAGKSGEQYF